The 4 T cell receptor beta chains given below trace back to one sample, sequenced in a study of CD8+CD57+ T cells in acquired aplastic anemia. Genomic DNA was employed as the template in profiling TCR beta VDJ and CDR3. Each CDR3 protein gets one entry after TCRdb re-called the reads with MiXCR. The data hold more than 150,000 distinct CDR3 sequences, with approximately 49% observed a single time. Sequencing input: sorted CD4+, CD8+, or CD8+CD57+ T cells (not recorded which) from PBMCs. The source of these receptors is a human donor in good health.

This clonotype was seen more than once but under ten times. This chain links TRBV27 with TRBJ2-1; 10 nucleotides agree with TRBD2. This CDR3 spans 15 amino acids. The J segment lost 8 bases and the V segment lost 4 bases, leaving 8 bases of the junction unmatched. Germline CDR1 is MNHEY and CDR2 is SMNVEV (reference sequence). The CDR3 here is CASSSILAGRDEQFF. In DNA form, the CDR3 reads TGTGCCAGCAGTTCCATACTAGCGGGACGGGATGAGCAGTTCTTC.

Points on this clonotype: Germline and junction disagree at one end, which may indicate a read error. This chain uses TRBV25-1 with TRBJ2-6; a possible D gene is TRBD1 (5 bases). The CDR3 sequence is 18 residues long. Germline V gene sequence: CDR1 MGHDK, CDR2 SYGVNS. This CDR3 is CASRDSSQISSGANVLTF. CDR3 sequence (DNA): TGTGCCAGCCGTGACAGCAGTCAGATCAGCTCTGGGGCCAACGTCCTGACTTTC.

The DNA of the CDR3 is TGTGCCAGCAGAGGGCCGACAGGGAACTATGGCTACACCTTC. This encodes CASRGPTGNYGYTF. The chain has TRBV25-1 and TRBJ1-2; TRBD1 aligns across 7 bases. The V gene's germline CDR1 is MGHDK and CDR2 SYGVNS. V shed 6 bases and J 2 bases; nucleotides not matched to a gene: 6. CDR3 length equals 14 residues.

At least ten counts were recorded for this clonotype. The rearrangement joins TRBV14 to TRBJ2-7; D call uncertain. This CDR3 has 14 amino acids. Trimming left V 5 bases short and J 5 bases short, with 16 bases between. CDR1 and CDR2 (germline): SGHDN, FVKESK. The DNA for the CDR3 is TGTGCCAGCAGCTATTATGCGCAGTTACACGAGCAGTACTTC. It translates to CASSYYAQLHEQYF.